Listed here are 17 T cell receptor beta chains from one sample, sequenced in a study of T cell responses to AZD1222 COVID-19 vaccine. TCRdb's table, derived via immunoSEQ multiplex PCR, lists solely in-frame clones and lacks some. The sample includes some 130,000 clones, around 90% of them seen just once. Sequenced material: peripheral blood, taken on day 0 of AZD1222 vaccination. The source is an adult in good health.

The chain carries TRBV4-1 and TRBJ2-1; 11 nucleotides align to TRBD2. Germline V gives CDR1 MGHRA, CDR2 YSYEKL. Germline trimming cut 0 bases from V and 0 bases from J; bases unmatched to any gene: 1. This CDR3 spans 17 amino acids. The CDR3 nucleotides are TGCGCCAGCAGCCAAGAGGGACTAGCGGTCTCCTACAATGAGCAGTTCTTC. Its protein is CASSQEGLAVSYNEQFF.

This clone was seen a single time. The rearrangement joins TRBV28 to TRBJ1-6; 7 bases align to TRBD1. Germline V gene lookup returns CDR1 MDHEN and CDR2 SYDVKM. V shed 5 bases, J shed 7 bases, and the junction held 2 bases outside the gene matches. There are 13 residues in the CDR3. As DNA, the CDR3 is TGTGCCAGCAGTCGGGACAGCAATTCACCCCTCCACTTT. This codes for CASSRDSNSPLHF.

V usage is TRBV15 and J usage is TRBJ2-7; no reliable D call. This CDR3 spans 14 amino acids. Per germline, CDR1 LNHNV and CDR2 YYDKDF (reference sequence). V was trimmed by 5 bases and J by 1 base, leaving 12 bases between them. CDR3 nucleotides: TGTGCCACCAGCGCCGCCGGCGGTTCCTACGAGCAGTACTTC. Encoded protein: CATSAAGGSYEQYF.

The V gene is TRBV19, the J gene TRBJ1-1; 12 nucleotides line up with TRBD1. The germline V gene encodes CDR1 LNHDA and CDR2 SQIVND (reference sequence). The CDR3 covers 18 residues. The junction had 10 bases not matched to a gene; V was cut back by 5 bases and J by 0 bases. The CDR3 region is CASSRAPGTGGVNTEAFF. In DNA form, the CDR3 reads TGTGCCAGTAGTCGGGCTCCCGGGACAGGGGGCGTGAACACTGAAGCTTTCTTT.

V gene TRBV5-1 combines with J gene TRBJ2-7; D may be TRBD2 (5 bases). The germline V and J ends were trimmed by 3 bases and 2 bases, with 18 bases remaining between them. Germline CDR1 is SGHRS and CDR2 is YFSETQ. The CDR3 totals 16 residues. The CDR3: CASSSPPGEPTYEQYF. The DNA of the CDR3 is TGCGCCAGCAGCTCGCCGCCCGGGGAACCAACCTACGAGCAGTACTTC.

This clone is a singleton in its sample. The CDR3 is CASSKIQGARYNEQFF. CDR3 sequence (DNA): TGCGCCAGCAGCAAAATCCAGGGGGCGCGGTACAATGAGCAGTTCTTC. The chain recombines TRBV5-1 with TRBJ2-1; TRBD1 matches 8 bases. Germline V gives CDR1 SGHRS, CDR2 YFSETQ. The junction had 10 bases not matched to a gene; V was cut back by 4 bases and J by 4 bases. The length of the CDR3 is 16 residues.

The V and J genes are TRBV10-3 and TRBJ2-7, with TRBD2 matching 8 bases. Per the germline V gene, CDR1 is ENHRY and CDR2 is SYGVKD. The CDR3 runs 14 residues. The V segment lost 10 bases and the J segment 4 bases; nucleotides outside the gene matches: 12. The CDR3 DNA sequence: TGTGCCACCCTCCGGAGCGGGAGTAATTACGAGCAGTACTTC. Translating it yields CATLRSGSNYEQYF.

CDR3 DNA sequence: TGTGCCAGCAGCTCCCACGAGACGAAACCGGGACAGGCCTCCTACGAGCAGTACTTC. It is translated as CASSSHETKPGQASYEQYF. V usage is TRBV28 and J usage is TRBJ2-7; 8 positions agree with TRBD1. Trimming cost V 6 bases and J 0 bases; bases outside gene matches: 19. Germline loops: CDR1 MDHEN, CDR2 SYDVKM. The CDR3 covers 19 residues.

The chain recombines TRBV15 with TRBJ1-5, with 9 bases identical to TRBD1. With 1 base clipped from V and 6 bases from J, the junction kept 7 bases outside the gene matches. CDR3 length equals 16 residues. The V gene's germline CDR1 is LNHNV and CDR2 YYDKDF (reference sequence). CDR3 residues: CATSRVGTGMGQPQHF. CDR3 DNA sequence: TGTGCCACCAGCAGAGTCGGGACAGGGATGGGTCAGCCCCAGCATTTT.

The chain has TRBV19 and TRBJ1-1; D might be TRBD1 (6 bases). This CDR3 region has 13 residues. The V and J ends lost 6 bases and 3 bases respectively, with 11 bases between them. CDR1 and CDR2 (germline): LNHDA, SQIVND (reference sequence). CDR3 bases: TGTGCCAGTAGCGGGGGGGGCTACACTGAAGCTTTCTTT. Translation gives CASSGGGYTEAFF.

The chain uses TRBV11-3 and TRBJ1-3; TRBD1 is a possible D gene (5 bases). V was clipped by 9 bases and J by 0 bases, with 15 bases between them. The CDR3 consists of 15 residues. Germline values: CDR1 SGHNT, CDR2 YENEEA. CDR3 region: CASHTQGNSGNTIYF. CDR3 sequence (DNA): TGTGCCAGTCATACTCAGGGAAACTCTGGAAACACCATATATTTT.

This chain joins TRBV5-4 and TRBJ2-7; the match to TRBD1 covers 7 bases. CDR1 is SGHNT, CDR2 YYREEE, per germline (reference sequence). J gave up 1 base and V 3 bases, and 4 bases lay outside the gene matches. The CDR3 consists of 14 residues. The DNA of the CDR3 is TGTGCCAGCAGCTCGGTGGGACAGTCCTACGAGCAGTACTTC. Amino acid sequence: CASSSVGQSYEQYF.

V and J are TRBV7-9 and TRBJ1-4; D remains ambiguous. The length of the CDR3 is 12 residues. V was trimmed by 4 bases and J by 7 bases, leaving 7 bases between them. The V gene's germline CDR1 is SEHNR and CDR2 FQNEAQ (reference sequence). The CDR3: CASSSEPEKLFF. In DNA form, the CDR3 reads TGTGCCAGCAGCTCTGAACCTGAAAAACTGTTTTTT.

This chain joins TRBV7-9 and TRBJ2-5; no reliable D call. Germline-derived CDR1 and CDR2 are SEHNR and FQNEAQ (reference sequence). V was trimmed by 5 bases and J by 0 bases, leaving 10 bases between them. This CDR3 contains 14 residues. This CDR3 reads CASSMTVYQETQYF. Here the CDR3 DNA reads TGTGCCAGCAGCATGACGGTGTACCAAGAGACCCAGTACTTC.

V is TRBV27 and J is TRBJ2-7, with D perhaps TRBD1 (5 bases). The CDR3 is 13 residues long. The V end lost 2 bases, the J end lost 7 bases, and 12 bases lay between the germline ends. Germline V lookup: CDR1 MNHEY, CDR2 SMNVEV (reference sequence). CDR3: CASSLVAGKEQYF. CDR3 DNA: TGTGCCAGCAGTTTAGTCGCAGGGAAGGAGCAGTACTTC.

The chain employs TRBV28 and TRBJ1-6, with 7 bases identical to TRBD1. From germline, CDR1 is MDHEN and CDR2 SYDVKM. This CDR3 spans 17 amino acids. J was trimmed by 0 bases and V by 8 bases; bases with no gene match: 10. CDR3 sequence: CASRRTGFPSYNSPLHF. In nucleotides, the CDR3 is TGTGCCAGCCGTCGGACAGGCTTCCCCTCCTATAATTCACCCCTCCACTTT.

This clone was counted a single time. V is TRBV5-4 and J is TRBJ1-2; 8 bases match TRBD1. Germline V CDR1 and CDR2: SGHNT, YYREEE (reference sequence). Trimming took 4 bases from V and 4 from J; bases not matched to a gene: 6. The CDR3 consists of 14 residues. In DNA form, the CDR3 reads TGTGCCAGCAGCATTCCGGGACAGGCCTATGGCTACACCTTC. This translates into CASSIPGQAYGYTF.